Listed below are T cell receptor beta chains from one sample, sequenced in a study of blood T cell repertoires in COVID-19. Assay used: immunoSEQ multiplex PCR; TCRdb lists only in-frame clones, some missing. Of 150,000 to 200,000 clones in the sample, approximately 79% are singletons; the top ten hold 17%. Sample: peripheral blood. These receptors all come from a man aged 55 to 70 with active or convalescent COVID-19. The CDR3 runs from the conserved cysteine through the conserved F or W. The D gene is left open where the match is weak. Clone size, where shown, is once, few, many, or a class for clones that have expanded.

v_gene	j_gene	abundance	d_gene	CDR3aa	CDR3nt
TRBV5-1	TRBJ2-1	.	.	CASSPGAGASYNEQFF	TGCGCCAGCAGTCCGGGGGCGGGAGCCTCCTACAATGAGCAGTTCTTC
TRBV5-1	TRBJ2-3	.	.	CASSLLGRQGDTQYF	TGCGCCAGCAGCTTGTTGGGGCGGCAGGGAGATACGCAGTATTTT
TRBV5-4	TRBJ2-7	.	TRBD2	CASSPGLAGDEQYF	TGTGCCAGCAGCCCGGGACTAGCGGGAGACGAGCAGTACTTC
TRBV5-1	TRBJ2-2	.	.	CASSRDITGELFF	TGCGCCAGCAGCCGGGACATCACCGGGGAGCTGTTTTTT
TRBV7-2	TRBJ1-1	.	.	CASSSLPAGGTEAFF	TGTGCCAGCAGCTCCCTGCCGGCGGGGGGGACTGAAGCTTTCTTT
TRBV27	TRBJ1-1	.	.	CASREGRNTEAFF	TGTGCCTCAAGGGAGGGGAGGAACACTGAAGCTTTCTTT
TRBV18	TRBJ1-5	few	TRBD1	CASSPQYGQGSNQPQHF	TGTGCCAGCTCACCCCAATACGGACAGGGGAGCAATCAGCCCCAGCATTTT
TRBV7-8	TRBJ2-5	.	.	CASSPSLVETQYF	TGTGCCAGCAGCCCTTCACTAGTAGAGACCCAGTACTTC
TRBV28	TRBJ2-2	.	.	CASSLEGTERELFF	TGTGCCAGCAGTTTAGAGGGAACGGAGAGGGAGCTGTTTTTT
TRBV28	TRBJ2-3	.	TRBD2	CASSRGGAVDTQYF	TGTGCCAGCAGCCGGGGGGGGGCGGTAGATACGCAGTATTTT
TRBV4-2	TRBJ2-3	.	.	CASSSDVPSGTDTQYF	TGTGCCAGCAGCTCAGATGTCCCGTCGGGGACAGATACGCAGTATTTT
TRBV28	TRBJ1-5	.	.	CASSGAGAGSNQPQHF	TGTGCCAGCAGTGGGGCAGGGGCTGGGAGCAATCAGCCCCAGCATTTT
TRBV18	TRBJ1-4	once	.	CASSLQSNEKLFF	TGTGCCAGCTCGCTACAGTCTAATGAAAAACTGTTTTTT
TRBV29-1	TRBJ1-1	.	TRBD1	CSVATGGEDAFF	TGCAGCGTGGCCACAGGGGGGGAGGACGCTTTCTTT
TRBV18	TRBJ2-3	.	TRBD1	CASSPPTGGSGDTQYF	TGTGCCAGCTCACCTCCGACAGGGGGCTCGGGGGATACGCAGTATTTT
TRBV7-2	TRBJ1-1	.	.	CASSSTVNTEAFF	TGTGCCAGCAGCTCGACAGTTAACACTGAAGCTTTCTTT
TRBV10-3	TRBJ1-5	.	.	CAISEAGNQPQHF	TGTGCCATCAGTGAGGCAGGCAATCAGCCCCAGCATTTT
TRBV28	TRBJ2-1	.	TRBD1	CASSSGTGDYNEQFF	TGTGCCAGCAGTTCCGGGACAGGGGACTACAATGAGCAGTTCTTC
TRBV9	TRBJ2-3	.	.	CASTSLTGPDTQYF	TGTGCCAGCACCTCACTAACAGGGCCAGATACGCAGTATTTT
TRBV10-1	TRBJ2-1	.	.	CATRRGRFRCEQFF	TGCGCCACCCGGAGGGGAAGGTTTCGTTGTGAGCAGTTCTTC
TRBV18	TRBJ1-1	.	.	CASSPPQGIRNTEAFF	TGTGCCAGCTCACCCCCTCAGGGGATACGGAACACTGAAGCTTTCTTT
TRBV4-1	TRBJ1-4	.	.	CASSQEAADKLFF	TGCGCCAGCAGCCAAGAAGCGGCGGATAAACTGTTTTTT
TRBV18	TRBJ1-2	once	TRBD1	CASSGGTGGHYGYTF	TGTGCCAGCTCAGGAGGGACAGGGGGCCACTATGGCTACACCTTC
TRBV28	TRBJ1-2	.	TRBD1	CAILRPGQGAGGYTF	TGTGCCATATTAAGACCGGGACAGGGGGCCGGTGGCTACACCTTC
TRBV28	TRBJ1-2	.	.	CASSLSTRGYTF	TGTGCCAGCAGTTTATCCACTCGTGGCTACACCTTC
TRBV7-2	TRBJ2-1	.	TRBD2	CASSPVPGGQFF	TGTGCCAGCAGCCCCGTCCCGGGAGGGCAGTTCTTC
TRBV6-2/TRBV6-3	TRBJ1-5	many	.	CASSPGQIYNQPQHF	TGTGCCAGCAGTCCCGGACAGATATACAATCAGCCCCAGCATTTT
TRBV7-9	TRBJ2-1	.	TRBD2	CASSLGTSGTNEQFF	TGTGCCAGCAGCCTCGGGACTAGCGGGACGAATGAGCAGTTCTTC
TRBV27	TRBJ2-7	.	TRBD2	CASSLLAGGSYEQYF	TGTGCCAGCAGTTTATTAGCGGGAGGGTCCTACGAGCAGTACTTC
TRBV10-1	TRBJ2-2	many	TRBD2	CASPPGGRVSANTGELFF	TGCGCCAGCCCCCCAGGCGGGAGGGTTTCTGCGAACACCGGGGAGCTGTTTTTT
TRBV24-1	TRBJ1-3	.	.	CATSDFSVRAGNTIYF	TGTGCCACCAGTGATTTTTCCGTCAGGGCTGGAAACACCATATATTTT
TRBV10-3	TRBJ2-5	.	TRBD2	CAISRTSGGYGETQYF	TGTGCCATCAGCCGTACTAGCGGGGGCTATGGGGAGACCCAGTACTTC
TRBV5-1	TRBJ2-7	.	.	CASSPDSSYEQYF	TGCGCCAGCAGCCCTGACAGCTCCTACGAGCAGTACTTC
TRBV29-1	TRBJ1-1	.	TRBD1	CSVDQTGEGTEAFF	TGCAGCGTAGACCAGACAGGGGAGGGTACTGAAGCTTTCTTT
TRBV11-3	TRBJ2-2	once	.	CASSPGTGELFF	TGTGCCAGCAGCCCAGGGACCGGGGAGCTGTTTTTT
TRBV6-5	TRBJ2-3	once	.	CASSYSSSPNTQYF	TGTGCCAGCAGTTACTCGAGCTCCCCTAATACGCAGTATTTT
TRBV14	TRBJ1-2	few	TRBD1	CASSPGQDYGYTF	TGTGCCAGCAGCCCTGGACAGGACTATGGCTACACCTTC
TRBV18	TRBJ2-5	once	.	CASSPSRTAQETQYF	TGTGCCAGCTCACCCTCTAGGACAGCCCAAGAGACCCAGTACTTC
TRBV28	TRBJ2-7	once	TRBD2	CASRSPGAGGLEQYF	TGTGCCAGCAGATCCCCGGGAGCGGGAGGACTCGAGCAGTACTTC
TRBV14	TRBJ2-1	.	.	CASSQVHPGTNEQFF	TGTGCCAGCAGCCAGGTTCATCCCGGGACAAATGAGCAGTTCTTC
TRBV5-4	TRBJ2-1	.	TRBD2	CASSLKLAGDRNEQFF	TGTGCCAGCAGCTTGAAACTAGCGGGAGATAGGAATGAGCAGTTCTTC
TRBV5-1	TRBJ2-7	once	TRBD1	CASSSGTGNEQYF	TGCGCCAGCAGTTCCGGGACAGGGAACGAGCAGTACTTC
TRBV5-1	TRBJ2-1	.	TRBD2	CASSYGLAGGGNEQFF	TGCGCCAGCAGCTACGGACTAGCGGGAGGGGGAAATGAGCAGTTCTTC
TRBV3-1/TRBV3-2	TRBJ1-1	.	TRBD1	CASSHGQGAVGCTEAFF	TGTGCCAGCAGCCACGGACAGGGGGCGGTGGGGTGCACTGAAGCTTTCTTT
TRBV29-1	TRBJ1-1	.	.	CSVEDQGRAEAFF	TGCAGCGTTGAAGATCAGGGCAGGGCTGAAGCTTTCTTT
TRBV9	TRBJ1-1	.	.	CASSLLFGNTEAFF	TGTGCCAGCAGCCTACTGTTCGGGAACACTGAAGCTTTCTTT